The 32 T cell receptor beta chains listed next were all sequenced from one sample in a study of naive and memory T cell subsets. An equimolar mix of two oligonucleotides served as the beta constant-region primer for TRBC1 and TRBC2. TCRdb recomputed calls from the UMI-ligation and nested PCR reads with MiXCR, one row per CDR3 protein. The data hold about 85,000 distinct CDR3 sequences, with around 12% observed a single time. Input material: central memory CD4+ T cells from blood. The receptors were sampled from a human donor in good health.

The table lists this clonotype with a few counts. V gene TRBV14 combines with J gene TRBJ2-7; 9 nucleotides match TRBD1. The CDR3 covers 15 residues. Trimming at V came to 4 bases and at J to 3 bases, leaving 7 bases not matched to a gene. The germline V gene has CDR1 SGHDN and CDR2 FVKESK. CDR3 in DNA: TGTGCCAGCAGCCTCCCCGGGACAGGGCTCTACGAGCAGTACTTC. This translates into CASSLPGTGLYEQYF.

The rearrangement uses TRBV7-9 and TRBJ2-3; 11 positions agree with TRBD2. Per germline, CDR1 SEHNR and CDR2 FQNEAQ (reference sequence). Germline trimming cut 1 base from V and 2 bases from J; bases unmatched to any gene: 2. This CDR3 has 16 residues. CDR3 DNA sequence: TGTGCCAGCAGCTTAGAACTAGCGGGAGCCACAGATACGCAGTATTTT. Translated, it gives CASSLELAGATDTQYF.

The chain joins TRBV9 to TRBJ1-3; TRBD1 is a possible D gene (6 bases). The CDR3 is 17 residues long. CDR1 is SGDLS and CDR2 is YYNGEE in the germline V gene. Deletions cut 4 bases from V and 2 bases from J, with 19 bases between. CDR3 DNA sequence: TGTGCCAGCAGCCGACTACAGGCAGGGGAGGCTGGAAACACCATATATTTT. This sequence encodes CASSRLQAGEAGNTIYF. The full variable domain, with the rest looked up from reference TRBV9 and TRBJ1-3, is DSGVTQTPKHLITATGQRVTLRCSPRSGDLSVYWYQQSLDQGLQFLIQYYNGEERAKGNILERFSAQQFPDLHSELNLSSLELGDSALYFCASSRLQAGEAGNTIYFGEGSWLTVV.

This clonotype was counted a few times. The V and J genes are TRBV2 and TRBJ2-5, with 7 nucleotides matching TRBD2. The germline V gene encodes CDR1 SNHLY and CDR2 FYNNEI. The CDR3 covers 14 residues. Unmatched junction bases numbered 4, after V lost 1 base and J lost 5 bases. CDR3 coding DNA: TGTGCCAGCAGTGAAGGGGGAGGGCCCGAGACCCAGTACTTC. This translates into CASSEGGGPETQYF.

This clonotype has more than one count but fewer than ten. The chain links TRBV30 to TRBJ2-2; TRBD2 is a possible D gene (5 bases). Trimming removed 0 bases from V and 0 bases from J, with 8 bases in between. In germline, CDR1 is GTSNPN, CDR2 SVGIG (reference sequence). The CDR3 is made up of 15 amino acids. CDR3 sequence: CAWSVVGTNTGELFF. CDR3 nucleotides: TGTGCCTGGAGTGTCGTCGGGACGAACACCGGGGAGCTGTTTTTT.

This chain connects TRBV18 to TRBJ2-7; 12 positions match TRBD2. The junction had 5 bases not matched to a gene; V was cut back by 3 bases and J by 5 bases. CDR3 length: 15 amino acids. The germline CDR1 and CDR2 sequences are KGHSH and LQKENI. The CDR3 bases are TGTGCCAGCTCACCCAGACTAGCGGGAGATGACGAGCAGTACTTC. Protein: CASSPRLAGDDEQYF.

Many counts were recorded for this clonotype. The chain has TRBV20-1 and TRBJ2-3; TRBD2 matches 8 bases. CDR1 and CDR2 from the germline V gene are DFQATT and SNEGSKA (reference sequence). The CDR3 extends over 15 amino acids. Losses at the gene ends were 1 base for V and 0 bases for J; bases not matched to a gene: 3. As DNA, the CDR3 is TGCAGTGCTAGAGCGCAGCGGGGGAGCACAGATACGCAGTATTTT. It specifies CSARAQRGSTDTQYF.

The J gene is TRBJ2-1, the V gene TRBV24-1; D possibly uses TRBD1 or TRBD2 (5 bases each). The CDR3 is 16 amino acids. CDR1 is KGHDR and CDR2 is SFDVKD in the germline V gene. V lost 2 bases and J lost 4, with 14 bases in between. The CDR3 coding sequence is TGTGCCACCAGTGATTACGGGGCCGACTTATACAATGAGCAGTTCTTC. Its translation: CATSDYGADLYNEQFF.

The chain is built from TRBV20-1 and TRBJ2-2; 14 nucleotides match TRBD2. With V trimmed by 6 bases and J by 7 bases, 10 bases remained unmatched. Germline V gene sequence: CDR1 DFQATT, CDR2 SNEGSKA (reference sequence). CDR3 length: 16 amino acids. The CDR3 loop is CSANSQTSGRGGELFF. CDR3 bases: TGCAGTGCGAACTCACAGACTAGCGGGAGGGGCGGGGAGCTGTTTTTT.

The chain carries TRBV7-2 and TRBJ1-5; D gene unclear. This CDR3 is 16 amino acids long. Germline CDR1 reads SGHTA; CDR2 reads FQGNSA. Trimming left V 1 base short and J 7 bases short, with 17 bases between. Here the CDR3 reads CASSLEGRSKRQPQHF. CDR3 in DNA: TGTGCCAGCAGCTTAGAGGGCAGGAGTAAAAGGCAGCCCCAGCATTTT.

This clonotype was seen a handful of times. This chain joins TRBV28 and TRBJ2-4; TRBD1 agrees at 10 bases. Germline V gene sequence: CDR1 MDHEN, CDR2 SYDVKM. J was trimmed by 1 base and V by 4 bases; bases with no gene match: 16. The CDR3 spans 20 residues. CDR3 DNA: TGTGCCAGCAGTTCCGCCGCCGGGACAGGGGCCGGTCGGGCCAAAAACATTCAGTACTTC. This gives the protein CASSSAAGTGAGRAKNIQYF.

The chain links TRBV27 to TRBJ1-2, with D possibly TRBD1 on 5 matching bases. Trimming left V 4 bases short and J 5 bases short, with 20 bases between. Germline V CDR1 and CDR2: MNHEY, SMNVEV (reference sequence). The CDR3 has 16 amino acids. The CDR3 spells CASSSILRGGSYGYTF. CDR3 coding DNA: TGTGCCAGCAGTTCGATCCTTCGCGGGGGGTCGTATGGCTACACCTTC.

This clonotype came up a few times. The chain is built from TRBV7-2 and TRBJ2-1; a possible D gene is TRBD2 (6 bases). Germline lookup yields CDR1 SGHTA and CDR2 FQGNSA. The CDR3 covers 15 residues. Between the trimmed V and J ends, which lost 1 base and 3 bases, there was a span of 10 bases. The CDR3 reads CASSLGAGCYNEQFF. Here the CDR3 DNA reads TGTGCCAGCAGCTTAGGTGCGGGATGCTACAATGAGCAGTTCTTC.

This clonotype was observed many times. The chain carries TRBV28 and TRBJ1-1; no reliable D call. Trimming removed 6 bases from V and 5 bases from J, with 13 bases in between. This CDR3 comprises 13 residues. Per germline, CDR1 MDHEN and CDR2 SYDVKM. CDR3 bases: TGTGCCAGCAGGGAGGCTAGTAGGACTGAAGCTTTCTTT. It codes for CASREASRTEAFF.

This sequence joins TRBV20-1 and TRBJ2-7; TRBD2 might be the D (5 bases). The V and J ends lost 6 bases and 5 bases respectively, with 11 bases between them. CDR1 is DFQATT, CDR2 SNEGSKA, per germline (reference sequence). CDR3 length equals 11 residues. The CDR3: CSATLANEQYF. The CDR3 DNA follows: TGCAGTGCCACCTTAGCGAACGAGCAGTACTTC.

The genes are TRBV11-1 and TRBJ2-7; possibly TRBD1 for D (6 bases). The CDR3 contains 17 residues. Trimming left V 5 bases short and J 2 bases short, with 22 bases between. Germline V gene sequence: CDR1 SGHAT, CDR2 FQDESV (reference sequence). The CDR3 DNA follows: TGTGCCAGCAGCCACAGAACGGGTAGGGGGTCCGCCTACGAGCAGTACTTC. Encoded protein: CASSHRTGRGSAYEQYF.

This clonotype has just a few counts. The chain has TRBV20-1 and TRBJ2-7; 7 bases fit TRBD1. This CDR3 comprises 14 residues. The ends lost 2 bases at V and 0 bases at J; junction bases unmatched: 4. Per the germline V gene, CDR1 is DFQATT and CDR2 is SNEGSKA (reference sequence). CDR3 in amino acids: CSARWDSSSYEQYF. The CDR3 region has the DNA TGCAGTGCTAGATGGGACAGTTCCTCCTACGAGCAGTACTTC.

This clonotype was seen at least ten times. Here the CDR3 reads CASSTSGRAEQYF. CDR3 coding DNA: TGTGCCAGCAGTACTAGCGGGAGGGCCGAGCAGTACTTC. The rearrangement links TRBV7-2 to TRBJ2-7, with 13 bases lining up with TRBD2. The V segment lost 6 bases and the J segment 6 bases; nucleotides outside the gene matches: 2. The germline V gene has CDR1 SGHTA and CDR2 FQGNSA. The CDR3 spans 13 residues. The full variable domain, its missing parts supplied by reference TRBV7-2 and TRBJ2-7, is GAGVSQSPSNKVTEKGKDVELRCDPISGHTALYWYRQSLGQGLEFLIYFQGNSAPDKSGLPSDRFSAERTGGSVSTLTIQRTQQEDSAVYLCASSTSGRAEQYFGPGTRLTVT.

The chain employs TRBV3-1 and TRBJ1-2; TRBD1 matches 7 bases. CDR3 length: 15 amino acids. Trimming at V came to 5 bases and at J to 2 bases, leaving 8 bases not matched to a gene. Germline V gives CDR1 LGHDT, CDR2 YNNKEL (reference sequence). The CDR3 nucleotides read TGTGCCAGCAGCACCCCAGGACAGGACAACTATGGCTACACCTTC. This encodes CASSTPGQDNYGYTF.

This clonotype was seen many times. The chain couples TRBV15 to TRBJ2-3, with D maybe TRBD1 (6 bases). CDR3 length equals 15 residues. Germline V gene data show CDR1 as LNHNV and CDR2 as YYDKDF (reference sequence). Trimming left V 0 bases short and J 2 bases short, with 9 bases between. For the CDR3, the DNA is TGTGCCACCAGCAGAGAGTACAGGGTCACAGATACGCAGTATTTT. Protein sequence: CATSREYRVTDTQYF.

This clonotype has more than one count but fewer than ten. This chain links TRBV5-5 with TRBJ2-7; D is unresolved. V shed 4 bases and J shed 2 bases, with 16 bases lying between them. The V gene's germline CDR1 is SGHKS and CDR2 YYEKEE (reference sequence). The CDR3 has 15 amino acids. This chain's CDR3 is CASSAGPKSPYEQYF. The CDR3 nucleotides read TGTGCCAGCAGCGCCGGGCCCAAGAGCCCCTACGAGCAGTACTTC.

The chain combines TRBV18 with TRBJ2-7, with D unclear. The CDR3 runs 13 residues. The V end lost 3 bases, the J end lost 3 bases, and 9 bases lay between the germline ends. Germline CDR1 KGHSH, CDR2 LQKENI. CDR3 loop: CASSPPPGYEQYF. The CDR3 DNA follows: TGTGCCAGCTCACCCCCTCCCGGCTACGAGCAGTACTTC.

This clonotype was counted ten times or more. The CDR3 loop is CASAPGPWTEAFF. Here the CDR3 DNA reads TGTGCCAGTGCTCCGGGACCGTGGACTGAAGCTTTCTTT. The rearrangement uses TRBV2 and TRBJ1-1; D possibly corresponds to TRBD1 (5 bases). The CDR3 is made up of 13 amino acids. V lost 9 bases and J lost 5, with 16 bases in between. CDR1 is SNHLY, CDR2 FYNNEI, per germline.

J is TRBJ1-5 and V is TRBV20-1; 9 bases fit TRBD1. Germline CDR1 reads DFQATT; CDR2 reads SNEGSKA (reference sequence). The CDR3 runs 14 residues. V dropped 5 bases and J dropped 6; count of bases not matched to a gene: 8. Written as DNA, the CDR3 is TGCAGTGCTCCCGACCCGGACAGGGGTCAGCCCCAGCATTTT. Its translation is CSAPDPDRGQPQHF.

This sequence joins TRBV4-3 and TRBJ1-1; perhaps TRBD1 as D (6 bases). Germline V gives CDR1 LGHNA, CDR2 YSLEER. V was pared by 2 bases and J by 9 bases, with 13 bases between. This CDR3 is 13 amino acids long. DNA for the CDR3: TGCGCCAGCAGCCAAAGTACAGGGTACAAAGCTTTCTTT. This codes for CASSQSTGYKAFF.

This clonotype came up a few times. A much larger clone lies a single base off, so this may be a read error. The chain couples TRBV19 to TRBJ2-5; TRBD2 matches 7 bases. The trim removed 6 bases at V and 5 bases at J, leaving 3 bases unmatched. The CDR3 runs 12 residues. Germline V gene lookup returns CDR1 LNHDA and CDR2 SQIVND (reference sequence). CDR3 region: CASRRAGETQYF. Here the CDR3 DNA reads TGTGCCAGTAGGCGAGCGGGGGAGACCCAGTACTTC.

The J gene is TRBJ1-1, the V gene TRBV18; D is possibly TRBD1 (5 bases). CDR3 length equals 16 residues. Germline values: CDR1 KGHSH, CDR2 LQKENI. The V end was cut by 3 bases, the J end by 2 bases, with 16 bases between. The CDR3 loop is CASSPSGTHTNTEAFF. In DNA form, the CDR3 reads TGTGCCAGCTCACCTTCAGGGACCCACACCAACACTGAAGCTTTCTTT.

In this sample, this clonotype turned up many times. The chain employs TRBV3-1 and TRBJ2-7; D might be TRBD1 (6 bases). This CDR3 region has 13 residues. With 1 base removed from V and 5 bases from J, the gap between germline ends came to 9 bases. Germline loops: CDR1 LGHDT, CDR2 YNNKEL (reference sequence). In DNA, the CDR3 is TGTGCCAGCAGCCAAGCCGAGGGGGACGAGCAGTACTTC. This gives the protein CASSQAEGDEQYF.

This clonotype has just a few counts. The CDR3 loop reads CSASSVAVGGTDTQYF. The CDR3, as DNA: TGCAGTGCTAGTTCGGTGGCCGTGGGTGGCACAGATACGCAGTATTTT. J is TRBJ2-3 and V is TRBV20-1; D not certain. Germline CDR1 and CDR2: DFQATT and SNEGSKA (reference sequence). The CDR3 has 16 residues. The V end was cut by 3 bases, the J end by 1 base, with 17 bases between.

The chain joins TRBV2 to TRBJ2-1; 11 bases are shared with TRBD1. This CDR3 spans 17 amino acids. Germline CDR1 and CDR2: SNHLY and FYNNEI. J was trimmed by 5 bases and V by 5 bases; bases with no gene match: 11. The CDR3 region is CASSRQGQGAWNNEQFF. The CDR3 DNA reads as TGTGCCAGCAGTCGACAAGGACAGGGGGCATGGAACAATGAGCAGTTCTTC. Based on the CDR3 plus reference TRBV2 and TRBJ2-1, the full variable domain is EPEVTQTPSHQVTQMGQEVILRCVPISNHLYFYWYRQILGQKVEFLVSFYNNEISEKSEIFDDQFSVERPDGSNFTLKIRSTKLEDSAMYFCASSRQGQGAWNNEQFFGPGTRLTVL.

The chain uses TRBV5-6 and TRBJ2-1; D is perhaps TRBD1 or TRBD2 (5 bases each). From germline, CDR1 is SGHDT and CDR2 YYEEEE. Trimming pared 4 bases from V and 9 bases from J, leaving 17 bases between. The CDR3 extends over 14 amino acids. The CDR3 loop reads CASSGDASRGEQFF. As DNA, the CDR3 is TGTGCCAGCAGCGGGGACGCTTCTCGGGGTGAGCAGTTCTTC. Using reference TRBV5-6 and TRBJ2-1 for the parts outside the CDR3, the full variable domain is DAGVTQSPTHLIKTRGQQVTLRCSPKSGHDTVSWYQQALGQGPQFIFQYYEEEERQRGNFPDRFSGHQFPNYSSELNVNALLLGDSALYLCASSGDASRGEQFFGPGTRLTVL.

This clonotype was counted ten times or more. The chain joins TRBV15 to TRBJ2-6, with 8 bases aligning to TRBD1. The V segment lost 5 bases and the J segment 0 bases; nucleotides outside the gene matches: 9. From germline, CDR1 is LNHNV and CDR2 YYDKDF (reference sequence). CDR3 length equals 18 residues. The CDR3 DNA follows: TGTGCCACCAGCGGAGGGACAGGTGACCTCTCTGGGGCCAACGTCCTGACTTTC. Its translation is CATSGGTGDLSGANVLTF.